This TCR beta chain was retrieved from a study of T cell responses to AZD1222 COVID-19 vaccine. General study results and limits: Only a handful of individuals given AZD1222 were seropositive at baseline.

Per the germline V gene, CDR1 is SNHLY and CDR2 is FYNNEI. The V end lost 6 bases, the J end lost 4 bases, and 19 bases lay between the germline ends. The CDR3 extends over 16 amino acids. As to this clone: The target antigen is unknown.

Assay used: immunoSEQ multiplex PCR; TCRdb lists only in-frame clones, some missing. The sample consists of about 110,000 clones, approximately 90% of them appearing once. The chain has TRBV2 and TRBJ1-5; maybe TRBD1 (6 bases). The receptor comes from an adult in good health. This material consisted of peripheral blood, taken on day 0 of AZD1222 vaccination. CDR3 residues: CASSRLQGEGNQPQHF. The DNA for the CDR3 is TGTGCCAGCAGCCGATTACAGGGAGAGGGTAATCAGCCCCAGCATTTT.